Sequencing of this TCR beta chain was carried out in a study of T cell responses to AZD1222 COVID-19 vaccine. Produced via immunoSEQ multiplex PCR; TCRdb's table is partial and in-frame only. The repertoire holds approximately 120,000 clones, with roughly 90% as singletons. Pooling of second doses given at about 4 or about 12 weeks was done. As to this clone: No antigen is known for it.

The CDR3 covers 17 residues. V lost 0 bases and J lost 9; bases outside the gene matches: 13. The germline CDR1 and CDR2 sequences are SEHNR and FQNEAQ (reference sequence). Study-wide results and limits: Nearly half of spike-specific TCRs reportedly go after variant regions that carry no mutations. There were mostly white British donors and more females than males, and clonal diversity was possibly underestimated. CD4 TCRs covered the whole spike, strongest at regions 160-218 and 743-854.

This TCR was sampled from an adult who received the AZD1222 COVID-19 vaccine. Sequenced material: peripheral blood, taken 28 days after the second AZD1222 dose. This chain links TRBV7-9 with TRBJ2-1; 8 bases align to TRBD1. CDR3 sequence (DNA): TGTGCCAGCAGCTTAGCGCAAGGGCCAGGGGGCTGGGGTGAGCAGTTCTTC. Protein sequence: CASSLAQGPGGWGEQFF.